The rows below give T cell receptor beta chains drawn from one sample of a study of T cells in Graves' hyperthyroidism and ophthalmopathy. TCRdb ran MiXCR on the multiplex PCR reads and lists one entry per CDR3 protein. The data show roughly 530,000 distinct CDR3 sequences, with roughly a sixth seen just once and under 20% held by the top ten. The specimen was blood. These receptors were obtained from a woman younger than 30 with Graves' ophthalmopathy. The CDR3 runs from the conserved cysteine through the conserved F or W. The D gene is left open where the match is weak. Clone size appears in some rows only: once, few, many, or a class for an expanded clone.

>TRBJ1-5|many|-|TRBV6-5
TGTGCCAGCAGTTACGGGGGTTGGAATCAGCCCCAGCATTTT
CASSYGGWNQPQHF
>TRBJ2-7|-|-|TRBV13
TGTGCCAGCAGCTCCATCCCCCAGCGGATAGGCTCCTACGAGCAGTACTTC
CASSSIPQRIGSYEQYF
>TRBJ2-5|few|-|TRBV6-5
TGTGCCAGCAGTTACTCGGCGTGGCAAGAGACCCAGTACTTC
CASSYSAWQETQYF
>TRBJ1-2|-|-|TRBV6-1
TGTGCCAGCTTAGAACTTCAGGAGGACTATGGCTACACCTTC
CASLELQEDYGYTF
>TRBJ1-1|many|TRBD1|TRBV5-1
TGCGCCAGCAGCTTGGAGGGACAGGGTGAAGCTTTCTTT
CASSLEGQGEAFF
>TRBJ2-3|many|-|TRBV6-2/TRBV6-3
TGTGCCAGCAGTTACTCGTGGCCCACAGATACGCAGTATTTT
CASSYSWPTDTQYF
>TRBJ1-1|many|-|TRBV20-1
TGCAGTGCTAGAGATAGTAGGTTAAACACTGAAGCTTTCTTT
CSARDSRLNTEAFF
>TRBJ2-2|-|TRBD1|TRBV4-2
TGTGCCAGCATGAGACAGGGGAACACCGGGGAGCTGTTTTTT
CASMRQGNTGELFF
>TRBJ2-2|many|TRBD2|TRBV30
TGTGCCTGGAGTGAGGGAGGGGCCGGGGAGCTGTTTTTT
CAWSEGGAGELFF
>TRBJ1-1|many|-|TRBV5-1
TGCGCCAGCAGCCTGAACAGGGAGAGCACTGAAGCTTTCTTT
CASSLNRESTEAFF